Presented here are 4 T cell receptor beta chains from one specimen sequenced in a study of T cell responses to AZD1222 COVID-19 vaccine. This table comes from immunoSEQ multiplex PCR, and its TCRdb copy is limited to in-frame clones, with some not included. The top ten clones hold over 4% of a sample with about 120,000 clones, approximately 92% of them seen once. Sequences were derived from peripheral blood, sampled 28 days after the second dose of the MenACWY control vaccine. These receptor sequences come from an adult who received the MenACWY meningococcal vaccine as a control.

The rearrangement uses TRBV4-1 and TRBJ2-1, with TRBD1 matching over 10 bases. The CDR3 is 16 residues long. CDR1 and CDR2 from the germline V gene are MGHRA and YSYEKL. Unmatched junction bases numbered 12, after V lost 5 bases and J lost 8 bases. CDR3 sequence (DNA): TGCGCCAGCAGCTCTGTACCGGGACAGGGGATCGATGAGCAGTTCTTC. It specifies CASSSVPGQGIDEQFF.

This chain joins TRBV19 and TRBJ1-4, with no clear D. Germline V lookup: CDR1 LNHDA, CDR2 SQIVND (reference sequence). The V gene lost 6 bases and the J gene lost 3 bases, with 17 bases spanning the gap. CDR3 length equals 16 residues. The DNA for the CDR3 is TGTGCCAGTAGCCCAGAAAAGTGGAGGTCTAATGAAAAACTGTTTTTT. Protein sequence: CASSPEKWRSNEKLFF.

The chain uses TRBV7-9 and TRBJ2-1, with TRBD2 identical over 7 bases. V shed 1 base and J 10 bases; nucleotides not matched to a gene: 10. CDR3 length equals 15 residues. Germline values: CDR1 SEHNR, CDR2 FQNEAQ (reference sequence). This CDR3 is CASSLVAGAAREQFF. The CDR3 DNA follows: TGTGCCAGCAGCTTAGTGGCGGGAGCTGCGCGCGAGCAGTTCTTC.

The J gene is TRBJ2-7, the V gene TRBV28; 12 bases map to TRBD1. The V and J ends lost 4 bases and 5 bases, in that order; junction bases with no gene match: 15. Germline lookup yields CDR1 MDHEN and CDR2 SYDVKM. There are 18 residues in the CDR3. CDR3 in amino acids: CASSSSLGGQGAWNEQYV. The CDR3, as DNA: TGTGCCAGCAGTTCCAGTTTAGGGGGACAGGGGGCATGGAACGAGCAGTACGTC.